This is a list of T cell receptor beta chains from one sample in a study of patients and donors after allogeneic stem cell transplantation. TCRdb redid the calling of the RT-PCR reads with MiXCR, one entry per CDR3 protein. The sample has some 880,000 distinct CDR3 sequences; roughly 17% are singletons. Sequenced: blood, either unsorted or a sorted T cell fraction (not recorded which). All receptors derive from a human donor who was either an allogeneic HSCT recipient or a stem cell or donor lymphocyte infusion donor (not recorded which). It is not recorded whose cells these are; they may come from a transplant donor. CDR3s include the opening cysteine and the closing phenylalanine or tryptophan. The D gene is left open where the match is weak. Only part of the rows carry a size: once, few, many, or a class if the clone is expanded.

V	D	length	J	size	CDR3	DNA
TRBV30	.	12	TRBJ2-3	few	CAWSVQGDTQYF	TGTGCCTGGAGTGTACAAGGGGATACGCAGTATTTT
TRBV24-1	.	13	TRBJ1-1	.	CATRPRGGAEAFF	TGTGCCACCAGGCCCAGGGGAGGTGCTGAAGCTTTCTTT
TRBV15	.	16	TRBJ2-7	.	CATSRASGTGSYEQYF	TGTGCCACCAGCAGAGCCAGCGGGACAGGCTCCTACGAGCAGTACTTC
TRBV7-2	TRBD1	14	TRBJ1-2	few	CASSLELQGVGYTF	TGTGCCAGCAGCTTAGAGCTACAGGGGGTTGGCTACACCTTC
TRBV11-2	.	19	TRBJ1-1	.	CASNKARVENLQPYTEAFF	TGTGCCAGCAACAAAGCTCGGGTGGAAAATCTTCAACCCTACACTGAAGCTTTCTTT
TRBV5-1	.	14	TRBJ2-7	.	CASRRDGSSYEQYF	TGCGCCAGCAGGAGGGACGGATCATCCTACGAGCAGTACTTC
TRBV6-2/TRBV6-3	.	18	TRBJ1-5	few	CASSYRTPGEGSNQPQHF	TGTGCCAGCAGTTACCGTACTCCAGGGGAGGGAAGCAATCAGCCCCAGCATTTT
TRBV7-6	TRBD2	16	TRBJ2-1	.	CASSNRLAVSYNEQFF	TGTGCCAGCAGCAACCGGCTAGCGGTCTCCTACAATGAGCAGTTCTTC
TRBV7-2	TRBD2	15	TRBJ2-3	.	CASRPTSGSLMKKYF	TGTGCCAGCAGGCCGACTAGCGGGTCCCTCATGAAAAAGTATTTT
TRBV12-3/TRBV12-4	TRBD1	14	TRBJ2-7	few	CASSLSQGAYEQYF	TGTGCCAGCAGTTTATCCCAGGGGGCCTACGAGCAGTACTTC
TRBV4-3	TRBD2	18	TRBJ2-3	.	CASSQDVRLAGETDTQYF	TGCGCCAGCAGCCAAGATGTGCGGCTAGCGGGGGAGACAGATACGCAGTATTTT
TRBV6-5	.	15	TRBJ2-1	.	CASSYDVGGIGEQFF	TGTGCCAGCAGTTACGATGTAGGCGGGATAGGGGAGCAGTTCTTC
TRBV4-2	TRBD1	14	TRBJ2-1	.	CASAQRQGAHEQFF	TGTGCCAGCGCACAGAGACAGGGGGCACATGAGCAGTTCTTC
TRBV10-3	.	15	TRBJ2-1	few	CAISLSSDSYNEQFF	TGTGCCATCAGTTTGTCGAGCGACTCCTACAATGAGCAGTTCTTC
TRBV4-1	.	15	TRBJ2-3	few	CASSSRDLGTDTQYF	TGCGCCAGCAGCTCTCGGGACCTAGGCACAGATACGCAGTATTTT
TRBV10-3	.	12	TRBJ1-1	few	CAISVKGRGAFF	TGTGCCATCAGTGTCAAGGGGAGAGGAGCTTTCTTT
TRBV5-6	TRBD1	14	TRBJ1-2	.	CASSSPDRGHGYTF	TGTGCCAGCAGCTCACCGGACAGGGGGCACGGCTACACCTTC
TRBV11-2	.	17	TRBJ2-6	few	CASLGAEGPSGANVLTF	TGTGCCAGCCTTGGGGCAGAGGGGCCCTCTGGGGCCAACGTCCTGACTTTC
TRBV25-1	.	15	TRBJ2-1	.	CASSEKGYRGNEQFF	TGTGCCAGCAGTGAAAAGGGGTACCGGGGCAATGAGCAGTTCTTC
TRBV9	.	15	TRBJ2-5	many	CASSVSEGTGETQYF	TGTGCCAGCAGCGTATCTGAAGGCACGGGAGAGACCCAGTACTTC
TRBV5-1	.	13	TRBJ1-1	many	CASSRQDKTEAFF	TGCGCCAGCAGCCGACAGGATAAGACTGAAGCTTTCTTT
TRBV12-3/TRBV12-4	.	14	TRBJ2-7	many	CASSFRDRGREQYF	TGTGCCAGCAGTTTCCGTGATCGGGGGCGGGAGCAGTACTTC
TRBV28	TRBD1	16	TRBJ2-7	.	CASSSPTRTGLVEQYF	TGTGCCAGCAGTTCCCCCACCCGGACAGGGTTGGTCGAGCAGTACTTC
TRBV7-2	.	16	TRBJ2-2	.	CASSLNPTANTGELFF	TGTGCCAGCAGCTTAAATCCGACAGCGAACACCGGGGAGCTGTTTTTT
TRBV11-2	.	15	TRBJ2-7	.	CASSLVGQFSYEQYF	TGTGCCAGCAGCTTAGTTGGACAGTTCTCCTACGAGCAGTACTTC
TRBV5-5	TRBD2	16	TRBJ2-5	.	CASSPVWRGGQETQYF	TGTGCCAGCAGCCCCGTCTGGCGCGGGGGCCAAGAGACCCAGTACTTC
TRBV7-2	TRBD1	14	TRBJ1-2	.	CASSLARTGNGYTF	TGTGCCAGCAGCTTAGCTAGGACAGGAAATGGCTACACCTTC
TRBV5-1	.	13	TRBJ2-7	.	CASSQTGFYEQYF	TGCGCCAGCAGCCAGACTGGATTCTACGAGCAGTACTTC
TRBV20-1	.	12	TRBJ1-2	few	CSARSQIYGYTF	TGCAGTGCTAGGTCACAGATCTATGGCTACACCTTC